The rows below give T cell receptor beta chains drawn from one sample of a study of T cell responses to AZD1222 COVID-19 vaccine. TCRdb keeps only in-frame clones here, not all; method: immunoSEQ multiplex PCR. The sample yields around 160,000 clones, about 89% seen once. Source: peripheral blood, taken on day 0 of MenACWY control vaccination. The receptors come from an adult in good health. Each CDR3 is given with its conserved first and last residue. Fields, in order: V gene, J gene, clone size, D gene, CDR3 protein, CDR3 DNA. D genes are given only for firm matches. Clone size is given for some rows only: seen once, a few or many times, or a class if the clone is expanded.

TRBV19,TRBJ1-4,-,TRBD1,CASTDRGSNEKLFF,TGTGCCAGTACCGACAGGGGTTCTAATGAAAAACTGTTTTTT
TRBV28,TRBJ1-6,-,-,CASSLLQTNSPLHF,TGTGCCAGCAGTTTATTACAGACTAATTCACCCCTCCACTTT
TRBV7-6,TRBJ2-5,-,-,CASSKLGFGSETQYF,TGTGCCAGCAGCAAATTGGGGTTTGGGTCAGAGACCCAGTACTTC
TRBV4-1,TRBJ2-3,-,TRBD1,CASSQNRGRRGASTDTQYF,TGCGCCAGCAGCCAAAACAGGGGGCGAAGAGGGGCTAGCACAGATACGCAGTATTTT
TRBV5-1,TRBJ2-6,once,-,CASSLGGTGANVLTF,TGCGCCAGCAGCTTGGGAGGGACTGGGGCCAACGTCCTGACTTTC
TRBV7-2,TRBJ2-1,-,-,CASSYDRSTAYNEQFF,TGTGCCAGCAGCTATGACAGGTCCACAGCCTACAATGAGCAGTTCTTC
TRBV9,TRBJ1-4,once,-,CASSLDGLAEEKLFF,TGTGCCAGCAGCCTGGACGGTCTAGCCGAGGAAAAACTGTTTTTT
TRBV30,TRBJ1-1,-,-,CAWSVDANTEAFF,TGTGCCTGGAGTGTAGATGCGAACACTGAAGCTTTCTTT
TRBV7-6,TRBJ2-1,-,-,CASSLEAQQVLRVGYNEQFF,TGTGCCAGCAGCTTAGAGGCCCAACAGGTCCTTAGAGTTGGCTACAATGAGCAGTTCTTC
TRBV29-1,TRBJ2-7,-,-,CSVESDYEQYF,TGCAGCGTTGAGTCGGACTACGAGCAGTACTTC
TRBV3-1/TRBV3-2,TRBJ1-4,-,TRBD1,CASSPAGTGSEKLFF,TGTGCCAGCAGCCCCGCTGGGACAGGGTCTGAAAAACTGTTTTTT
TRBV4-2,TRBJ1-6,-,-,CASSQDREDPKKGSPLHF,TGTGCCAGCAGCCAAGATCGGGAGGACCCAAAAAAAGGTTCACCCCTCCACTTT
TRBV4-1,TRBJ2-1,-,TRBD2,CASSQEGGPSGGGEQFF,TGCGCCAGCAGCCAAGAAGGTGGGCCTAGCGGGGGAGGTGAGCAGTTCTTC
TRBV4-1,TRBJ1-2,-,-,CASSQEVSRTDHGYTF,TGCGCCAGCAGCCAAGAGGTCAGCCGAACGGACCATGGCTACACCTTC
TRBV18,TRBJ1-6,-,-,CASSDTGEKPLHF,TGTGCCAGCTCAGACACCGGGGAGAAACCCCTCCACTTT
TRBV3-1/TRBV3-2,TRBJ1-5,-,TRBD1,CASSQNRGTGGMSNQPQHF,TGTGCCAGCAGCCAAAACCGGGGGACAGGGGGAATGAGCAATCAGCCCCAGCATTTT
TRBV28,TRBJ1-5,-,-,CASCPRGRNQPQHF,TGTGCCAGCTGTCCCCGGGGACGTAATCAGCCCCAGCATTTT
TRBV15,TRBJ2-3,-,-,CATSRAGVIDTQYF,TGTGCCACCAGCAGAGCGGGGGTCATCGATACGCAGTATTTT
TRBV5-5,TRBJ1-1,-,TRBD1,CASSRDRGEAFF,TGTGCCAGCAGCCGGGACAGGGGAGAAGCTTTCTTT
TRBV12-3/TRBV12-4,TRBJ1-5,-,-,CASSLGLNQPQHF,TGTGCCAGCAGTTTAGGTCTCAATCAGCCCCAGCATTTT
TRBV28,TRBJ1-5,-,-,CASMGQSGQPQHF,TGTGCCAGCATGGGTCAATCCGGTCAGCCCCAGCATTTT
TRBV5-4,TRBJ2-5,-,TRBD1,CASSLRTGMRAAETQYF,TGTGCCAGCAGCTTACGGACAGGGATGAGAGCTGCGGAGACCCAGTACTTC
TRBV25-1,TRBJ1-2,-,-,CASSEQGSNYGYTF,TGTGCCAGCAGTGAGCAGGGGTCCAACTATGGCTACACCTTC
TRBV19,TRBJ2-1,-,-,CASSIRPPWEQFF,TGTGCCAGTAGTATCAGGCCCCCCTGGGAGCAGTTCTTC
TRBV2,TRBJ2-1,-,-,CASSGDRYNEQFF,TGTGCCAGCAGCGGGGACCGTTACAATGAGCAGTTCTTC
TRBV4-2,TRBJ2-6,few,-,CASSQVANSGANVLTF,TGTGCCAGCAGCCAAGTCGCGAACTCTGGGGCCAACGTCCTGACTTTC
TRBV18,TRBJ2-7,-,TRBD2,CASSSYLGLAGEDEQYF,TGTGCCAGCTCATCTTACCTCGGGCTAGCGGGAGAGGACGAGCAGTACTTC
TRBV7-9,TRBJ2-7,-,-,CASSPRDGSYEQYF,TGTGCCAGCAGCCCCCGGGACGGATCCTACGAGCAGTACTTC
TRBV19,TRBJ2-2,-,-,CASKTNTGELFF,TGTGCCAGCAAGACGAACACCGGGGAGCTGTTTTTT
TRBV7-9,TRBJ1-4,-,TRBD1,CASSFWTGRGEKLFF,TGTGCCAGCAGCTTCTGGACAGGGCGAGGTGAAAAACTGTTTTTT
TRBV28,TRBJ1-2,-,TRBD1,CATSTGNTNYGYTF,TGTGCCACTTCGACAGGGAACACCAACTATGGCTACACCTTC
TRBV7-9,TRBJ1-6,-,-,CASRDSSYNSPLHF,TGTGCCAGCAGAGATAGCTCCTATAATTCACCCCTCCACTTT
TRBV10-3,TRBJ2-5,-,-,CAISESSGTQYF,TGTGCCATCAGTGAGTCGAGTGGGACCCAGTACTTC
TRBV27,TRBJ2-2,-,TRBD1,CASSSRQGAAGELFF,TGTGCCAGCAGTTCACGACAGGGGGCTGCCGGGGAGCTGTTTTTT
TRBV5-1,TRBJ2-7,-,TRBD2,CASSLSSGHGEQYF,TGCGCCAGCAGCTTGTCTAGCGGCCACGGAGAGCAGTACTTC
TRBV6-5,TRBJ1-2,-,-,CASSYSRESRYTF,TGTGCCAGCAGTTACTCTCGGGAGAGTCGCTACACCTTC
TRBV7-9,TRBJ1-1,-,-,CASSRGVLITEAFF,TGTGCCAGCAGTCGCGGGGTGCTGATAACTGAAGCTTTCTTT
TRBV5-1,TRBJ1-3,-,-,CASSLDGQSSGNTIYF,TGCGCCAGCAGCTTGGACGGACAGTCCTCTGGAAACACCATATATTTT
TRBV27,TRBJ1-5,-,-,CASRPGGFSNQPQHF,TGTGCCAGCAGACCCGGAGGGTTTAGCAATCAGCCCCAGCATTTT
TRBV4-2,TRBJ1-2,once,-,CASSQEVTGNYGYTF,TGTGCCAGCAGCCAAGAGGTTACAGGGAACTATGGCTACACCTTC
TRBV2,TRBJ1-2,-,TRBD1,CASIRDRANFYGYTF,TGTGCCAGCATTCGAGACAGGGCCAACTTCTATGGCTACACCTTC
TRBV7-2,TRBJ1-6,few,-,CASSLIATANSPLHF,TGTGCCAGCAGCTTAATTGCTACAGCAAATTCACCCCTCCACTTT
TRBV2,TRBJ2-2,-,TRBD1,CASRISGTGGSGELFF,TGTGCCAGCAGGATTTCCGGGACAGGAGGATCCGGGGAGCTGTTTTTT
TRBV27,TRBJ1-6,-,-,CASSSPGLNNSPLHF,TGTGCCAGCAGTTCCCCGGGCCTTAATAATTCACCCCTCCACTTT
TRBV7-2,TRBJ1-1,-,-,CASSTVGSSTEAFF,TGTGCCAGCAGCACCGTGGGTTCGAGTACTGAAGCTTTCTTT
TRBV28,TRBJ1-6,-,-,CASSFEQYNSPLHF,TGTGCCAGCAGTTTCGAACAGTATAATTCACCCCTCCACTTT
TRBV19,TRBJ1-1,once,TRBD1,CASSFGQEVTTEAFF,TGTGCCAGTAGTTTCGGACAGGAGGTTACCACTGAAGCTTTCTTT
TRBV3-1/TRBV3-2,TRBJ1-2,-,-,CASSQDTIYGYTF,TGTGCCAGCAGCCAAGATACCATCTATGGCTACACCTTC
TRBV10-3,TRBJ1-1,-,TRBD1,CAISEKGAATEAFF,TGTGCCATCAGTGAAAAGGGGGCAGCCACTGAAGCTTTCTTT
TRBV6-5,TRBJ2-7,-,-,CASSRQSYEQYF,TGTGCCAGCAGTAGACAGAGCTACGAGCAGTACTTC
TRBV27,TRBJ1-2,-,TRBD1,CASSPQGALYGYTF,TGTGCCAGCAGTCCCCAGGGGGCACTCTATGGCTACACCTTC
TRBV27,TRBJ2-1,once,-,CASSLSPLAYEQFF,TGTGCCAGCAGCTTATCGCCACTAGCATATGAGCAGTTCTTC
TRBV29-1,TRBJ2-7,-,TRBD1,CSVGQGFEQYF,TGCAGCGTCGGACAGGGGTTCGAGCAGTACTTC
TRBV6-5,TRBJ1-6,-,-,CASSYGQDNSPLHF,TGTGCCAGCAGTTATGGGCAGGACAATTCACCCCTCCACTTT
TRBV6-6,TRBJ1-1,once,-,CASSYSGGMNTEAFF,TGTGCCAGCAGTTACTCGGGGGGGATGAACACTGAAGCTTTCTTT
TRBV29-1,TRBJ2-1,-,TRBD1,CSTRQGAPGNEQFF,TGCAGCACCCGTCAGGGGGCCCCAGGCAATGAGCAGTTCTTC
TRBV12-5,TRBJ1-5,-,-,CASGLVVEGWQPQHF,TGTGCTAGTGGTTTGGTAGTAGAGGGTTGGCAGCCCCAGCATTTT
TRBV9,TRBJ2-3,-,TRBD2,CASSIGLAVRRVGTDTQYF,TGTGCCAGCAGCATAGGACTAGCGGTAAGGAGAGTCGGCACAGATACGCAGTATTTT
TRBV10-2,TRBJ2-3,-,TRBD2,CASSESLAGGGDTQYF,TGCGCCAGCAGTGAGTCTCTAGCGGGAGGTGGAGATACGCAGTATTTT